The 13 T cell receptor beta chains given below trace back to one sample, sequenced in a study of blood T cell repertoires in COVID-19 (dated by TCRdb to the early 2020s). Library preparation was by the immunoSEQ multiplex PCR assay. TCRdb mirrors the immuneACCESS table, restricted to in-frame sequences. Some clones are absent from its copies; in checked studies, under half trace to an unresolved V gene, and the reason for the others is unknown. In this sample the table shows around 70,000 clones, approximately 80% of which occur a single time. 15% to 20% of the sample belongs to the ten largest clones. The sample taken for sequencing was peripheral blood. All receptors come from a man between 65 and 80 years old who had recovered from COVID-19.

The chain couples TRBV6-5 to TRBJ1-5; maybe TRBD1 (6 bases). The germline gives CDR1 MNHEY, CDR2 SVGAGI. The CDR3 contains 15 residues. Trimming took off 4 bases at V and 1 base at J, with 11 bases between the two ends. The CDR3 DNA sequence: TGTGCCAGCAGTTCTGGGGGCGTGAGCAATCAGCCCCAGCATTTT. Its translation: CASSSGGVSNQPQHF.

The chain couples TRBV11-2 to TRBJ2-3, with 8 bases fitting TRBD2. V lost 6 bases to trimming and J lost 4 bases; unmatched junction nucleotides: 9. This CDR3 has 15 amino acids. CDR1 is SGHAT and CDR2 is FQNNGV in the germline V gene. This CDR3 reads CASRPRAGGADTQYF. For the CDR3, the DNA is TGTGCCAGCAGACCGAGGGCGGGGGGCGCAGATACGCAGTATTTT.

J is TRBJ1-6 and V is TRBV3-1 (or the pseudogene TRBV3-2); 8 nucleotides line up with TRBD1. The CDR3 loop spans 15 amino acids. CDR1 and CDR2 from the germline V gene are LGHDT and YNNKEL (reference sequence). Unmatched junction bases numbered 5, after V lost 4 bases and J lost 6 bases. The CDR3: CASSPPGQANSPLHF. CDR3 sequence (DNA): TGTGCCAGCAGCCCTCCGGGACAGGCTAATTCACCCCTCCACTTT.

This clone was counted a single time. V gene TRBV6-6 combines with J gene TRBJ1-3, with a tentative D call TRBD1 (6 bases). V lost 6 bases, J lost 0 bases, and 9 bases lay in between. Germline V lookup: CDR1 MNHNY, CDR2 SVGAGI (reference sequence). The CDR3 extends over 14 amino acids. CDR3 sequence (DNA): TGTGCCAGCAGCCAGGGGACCTCTGGAAACACCATATATTTT. Protein product: CASSQGTSGNTIYF.

This sequence joins TRBV29-1 and TRBJ2-3; D is perhaps TRBD1 (6 bases). CDR3 size: 13 residues. V lost 4 bases and J lost 5, with 13 bases in between. Germline V lookup: CDR1 SQVTM, CDR2 ANQGSEA. The CDR3, as DNA: TGCAGCGTTGCTACAGGGCTCCAAGATACGCAGTATTTT. This encodes CSVATGLQDTQYF.

The chain uses TRBV18 and TRBJ2-7, with D maybe TRBD2 (5 bases). V was clipped by 4 bases and J by 4 bases, with 8 bases between them. Germline V gene lookup returns CDR1 KGHSH and CDR2 LQKENI. CDR3 length: 12 amino acids. CDR3 DNA: TGTGCCAGCTCACTCGGACTGTACGAGCAGTACTTC. This encodes CASSLGLYEQYF.

This sequence joins TRBV2 and TRBJ1-1; a possible D gene is TRBD1 (6 bases). Germline CDR1 SNHLY, CDR2 FYNNEI. V dropped 10 bases and J dropped 4 bases, with 13 bases sitting between them. This CDR3 is 12 amino acids long. CDR3 loop: CAISGGRTEAFF. CDR3 in DNA: TGTGCCATCAGCGGGGGGCGCACTGAAGCTTTCTTT.

This chain connects TRBV28 to TRBJ2-6; TRBD1 agrees at 9 bases. CDR3 size: 20 residues. With V trimmed by 3 bases and J by 1 base, 13 bases remained unmatched. The germline V gene encodes CDR1 MDHEN and CDR2 SYDVKM. CDR3 in amino acids: CASSFLSGRDRVSGANVLTF. In DNA, the CDR3 is TGTGCCAGCAGTTTTCTCTCCGGGCGGGACAGGGTTTCTGGGGCCAACGTCCTGACTTTC.

This clone came up once. The genes are TRBV28 and TRBJ1-2; D unclear. Germline-derived CDR1 and CDR2 are MDHEN and SYDVKM. This CDR3 spans 13 amino acids. V shed 10 bases and J shed 2 bases, with 14 bases lying between them. CDR3 loop: CAILDGKNYGYTF. The CDR3 DNA is TGTGCCATTCTTGATGGCAAAAACTATGGCTACACCTTC.

The chain recombines TRBV7-9 with TRBJ2-3; possible D gene TRBD2, 6 bases. The CDR3 consists of 14 residues. Trimming stripped 1 base from V and 6 bases from J, with 11 bases between. CDR1 is SEHNR, CDR2 FQNEAQ, per germline (reference sequence). This CDR3 reads CASSLGGVVDTQYF. In DNA form, the CDR3 reads TGTGCCAGCAGCTTAGGGGGGGTAGTGGATACGCAGTATTTT.

This clone has a single count. V is TRBV11-2 and J is TRBJ1-1; D is unresolved. The CDR3 loop spans 13 amino acids. Germline values: CDR1 SGHAT, CDR2 FQNNGV. Between the trimmed V and J ends, which lost 2 bases and 7 bases, there was a span of 11 bases. The CDR3 reads CASSLRSGSEAFF. The CDR3 bases are TGTGCCAGCAGCTTACGGTCGGGGAGTGAAGCTTTCTTT.

V usage is TRBV24-1 and J usage is TRBJ2-5; D possibly corresponds to TRBD1 (6 bases). The CDR3 is 15 amino acids. Between the trimmed V and J ends, which lost 4 bases and 5 bases, there was a span of 16 bases. Germline V lookup: CDR1 KGHDR, CDR2 SFDVKD. CDR3 amino acids: CATSDYTGTSETQYF. In DNA form, the CDR3 reads TGTGCCACCAGTGACTATACCGGGACATCTGAGACCCAGTACTTC.

This clone was observed a few times. Here the CDR3 reads CASGSRQGYPYEQYF. The CDR3 nucleotides are TGTGCCAGCGGGAGTCGACAGGGATACCCCTACGAGCAGTACTTC. V gene TRBV2 combines with J gene TRBJ2-7; the match to TRBD1 covers 7 bases. J was trimmed by 2 bases and V by 8 bases; bases with no gene match: 12. This CDR3 comprises 15 residues. Germline V lookup: CDR1 SNHLY, CDR2 FYNNEI.